The source of this T cell receptor beta chain is a study of T cell responses to AZD1222 COVID-19 vaccine. Overall study findings and caveats: Spike-spanning, vaccine-associated CD4 TCRs were dominant at 160-218 and 743-854. Repertoire collection took place solely once the T cell response had peaked. Two AZD1222 administrations were followed by greater Spike-specific TCR breadth and depth.

Here immunoSEQ multiplex PCR was the method, and the copy in TCRdb shows in-frame clones only, minus some. Counted here are about 110,000 clones, approximately 85% occurring once; the ten biggest clones make up roughly 13%. The V gene's germline CDR1 is GTSNPN and CDR2 SVGIG (reference sequence). This CDR3 contains 13 residues. V lost 1 base and J lost 4, with 8 bases in between. Of note for this clone: Antigen unknown.

The sequencing here drew on peripheral blood, taken on day 0 of MenACWY control vaccination. The V call is TRBV30, the J call TRBJ1-5; possible D gene TRBD1, 5 bases. This sequence was found in an adult in good health. The CDR3 coding sequence is TGTGCCTGGAGTGCGGGGGGAAATCAGCCCCAGCATTTT. This translates into CAWSAGGNQPQHF.